The 3 T cell receptor beta chains given below trace back to one sample, sequenced in a study of cytomegalovirus exposure and HLA in healthy donors. PCR used 60 Vbeta primers and 13 Jbeta primers. Sequencing used immunoSEQ multiplex PCR; TCRdb keeps in-frame clones, though not all of them. The table includes fewer than 110,000 clones, around 76% detected once. Sequencing was done on a sample of PBMCs. The receptors derive from a woman aged 18 to 35 in good health and CMV-seropositive.

The chain joins TRBV15 to TRBJ1-4, with 7 bases that match TRBD1. The V segment lost 2 bases and the J segment 4 bases; nucleotides outside the gene matches: 7. The germline V gene has CDR1 LNHNV and CDR2 YYDKDF (reference sequence). This CDR3 has 16 residues. This CDR3 reads CATSRRSGGNNEKLFF. Here the CDR3 DNA reads TGTGCCACCAGCAGACGCTCAGGGGGGAATAATGAAAAACTGTTTTTT.

The CDR3 DNA reads TGTGCCAGCAGTTTAGCATCGGGACTAGGGTCCGTCCAGTACTTC. This sequence encodes CASSLASGLGSVQYF. This rearrangement joins TRBV27 to TRBJ2-5, with 8 positions matching TRBD2. The junction had 12 bases not matched to a gene; V was cut back by 2 bases and J by 10 bases. Germline V gives CDR1 MNHEY, CDR2 SMNVEV (reference sequence). CDR3 length: 15 residues.

The rearrangement uses TRBV7-2 and TRBJ2-5; 12 nucleotides align to TRBD2. Germline V gene data show CDR1 as SGHTA and CDR2 as FQGNSA. With V trimmed by 1 base and J by 4 bases, 7 bases remained unmatched. The CDR3 loop spans 17 amino acids. The CDR3 nucleotides read TGTGCCAGCAGCTTAGGGGCTAGCGGGAGGGCCGGAGAGACCCAGTACTTC. This translates into CASSLGASGRAGETQYF. Based on the CDR3 plus reference TRBV7-2 and TRBJ2-5, the full variable domain is GAGVSQSPSNKVTEKGKDVELRCDPISGHTALYWYRQSLGQGLEFLIYFQGNSAPDKSGLPSDRFSAERTGGSVSTLTIQRTQQEDSAVYLCASSLGASGRAGETQYFGPGTRLLVL.